The source of this T cell receptor (beta chain) is a study of technical replicates of blood from a few donors. Germline assignment: CDR1 MNHNY and CDR2 SVGAGI (reference sequence). CDR3 size: 13 residues. Trimming stripped 8 bases from V and 1 base from J, with 11 bases between. The assay was immunoSEQ multiplex PCR, and TCRdb's table has in-frame clones only and misses some. Among 50,000 to 70,000 clones listed, about 95% were seen once. J is TRBJ1-1 and V is TRBV6-6; D not resolved. The receptor's source is a human donor in good health. Some clones in this sample may be carry-over from other donors' samples. Sequencing was performed on PBMCs. This CDR3 is CASGHGWNTEAFF. CDR3 coding DNA: TGTGCCAGCGGGCACGGTTGGAACACTGAAGCTTTCTTT.